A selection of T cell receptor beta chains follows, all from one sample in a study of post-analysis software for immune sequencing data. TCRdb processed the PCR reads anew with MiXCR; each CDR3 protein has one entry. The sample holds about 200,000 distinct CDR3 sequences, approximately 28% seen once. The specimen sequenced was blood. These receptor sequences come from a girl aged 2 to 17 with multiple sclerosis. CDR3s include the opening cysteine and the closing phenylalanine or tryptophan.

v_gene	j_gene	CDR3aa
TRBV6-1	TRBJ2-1	CASSEADTHNEQFF
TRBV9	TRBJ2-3	CASSVGSGVSTDTQYF
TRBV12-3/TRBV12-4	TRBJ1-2	CASSFTVQSGYTF
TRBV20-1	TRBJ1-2	CSASPSGAYGYTF
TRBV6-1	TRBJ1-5	CASSAPTVSNRPQHF
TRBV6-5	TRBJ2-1	CAGSSSGRGYNEQFF
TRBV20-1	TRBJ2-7	CSARVGSSGEQYF
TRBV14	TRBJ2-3	CASSPPPKRSSTDTQYF
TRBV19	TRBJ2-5	CASSDVGYSQETQYF
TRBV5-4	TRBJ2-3	CASSSGTSGRADTQYF
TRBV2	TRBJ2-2	CASSLRPGELFF
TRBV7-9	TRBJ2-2	CATFVASGSVGELFF
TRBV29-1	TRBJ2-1	CSVKQQKLNYNEQFF
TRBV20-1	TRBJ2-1	CSARDPSGGDEQFF
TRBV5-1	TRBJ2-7	CASSPGDSLSYEQYF
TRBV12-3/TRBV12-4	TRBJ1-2	CASSYPGTANYGYTF
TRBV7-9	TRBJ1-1	CASSLNRVGTEAFF
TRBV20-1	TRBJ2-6	CSARSASGANVLTF
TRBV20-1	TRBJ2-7	CSAYTGTSTEQYF
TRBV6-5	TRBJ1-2	CASSYNRQGARGYTF
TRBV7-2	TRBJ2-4	CASSFDVLSAKNIQYF
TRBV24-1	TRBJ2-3	CATSDPDNRGGTDTQYF
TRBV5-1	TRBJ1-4	CASSPREGVEKLFF
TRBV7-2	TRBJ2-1	CASSLISVEQFF
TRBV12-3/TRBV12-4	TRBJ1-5	CASSRGQGDRQPQHF
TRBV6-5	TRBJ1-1	CASSYGSVNTEAFF
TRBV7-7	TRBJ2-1	CASSVIAGTNYNEQFF
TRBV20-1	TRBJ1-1	CSARVYAEAFF
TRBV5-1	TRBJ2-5	CASSRGGPESETQYF
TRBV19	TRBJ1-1	CASSGLWGRYTEAFF
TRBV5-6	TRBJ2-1	CASSSGQGARYNEQFF
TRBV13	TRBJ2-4	CASSLEGTGRNIQYF
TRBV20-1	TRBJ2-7	CSASGTGEYGQYF
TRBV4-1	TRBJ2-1	CASSQFGGGASFANEQFF
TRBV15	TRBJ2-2	CATSREEGSGELFF
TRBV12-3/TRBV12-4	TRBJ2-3	CASSFGSPRADTQYF
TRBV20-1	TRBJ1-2	CSARLNRHGYTF
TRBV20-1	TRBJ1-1	CSAPQYDRGDTEAFF
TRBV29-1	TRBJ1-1	CSATGTGGVGTEAFF
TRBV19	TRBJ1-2	CASSKGGRNYGYTF
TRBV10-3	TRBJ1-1	CAISQKPGQGNTEAFF
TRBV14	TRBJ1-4	CASSQDLSKGGKLFF
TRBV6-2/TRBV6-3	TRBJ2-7	CASSYSLAGNNEQYF
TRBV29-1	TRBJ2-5	CSVEEGDETQYF
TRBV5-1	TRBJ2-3	CASSLETQGGTQYF
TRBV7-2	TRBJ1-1	CASSSPGQGHEAFF
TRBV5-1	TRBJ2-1	CASSLESGTEQFF
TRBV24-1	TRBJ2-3	CATSDPRDSGTDTQYF
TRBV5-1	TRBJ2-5	CASSLPGGRETQYF
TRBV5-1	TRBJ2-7	CASSPGMGQGAYEQYF
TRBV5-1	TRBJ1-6	CASSWGDRGGSPLHF